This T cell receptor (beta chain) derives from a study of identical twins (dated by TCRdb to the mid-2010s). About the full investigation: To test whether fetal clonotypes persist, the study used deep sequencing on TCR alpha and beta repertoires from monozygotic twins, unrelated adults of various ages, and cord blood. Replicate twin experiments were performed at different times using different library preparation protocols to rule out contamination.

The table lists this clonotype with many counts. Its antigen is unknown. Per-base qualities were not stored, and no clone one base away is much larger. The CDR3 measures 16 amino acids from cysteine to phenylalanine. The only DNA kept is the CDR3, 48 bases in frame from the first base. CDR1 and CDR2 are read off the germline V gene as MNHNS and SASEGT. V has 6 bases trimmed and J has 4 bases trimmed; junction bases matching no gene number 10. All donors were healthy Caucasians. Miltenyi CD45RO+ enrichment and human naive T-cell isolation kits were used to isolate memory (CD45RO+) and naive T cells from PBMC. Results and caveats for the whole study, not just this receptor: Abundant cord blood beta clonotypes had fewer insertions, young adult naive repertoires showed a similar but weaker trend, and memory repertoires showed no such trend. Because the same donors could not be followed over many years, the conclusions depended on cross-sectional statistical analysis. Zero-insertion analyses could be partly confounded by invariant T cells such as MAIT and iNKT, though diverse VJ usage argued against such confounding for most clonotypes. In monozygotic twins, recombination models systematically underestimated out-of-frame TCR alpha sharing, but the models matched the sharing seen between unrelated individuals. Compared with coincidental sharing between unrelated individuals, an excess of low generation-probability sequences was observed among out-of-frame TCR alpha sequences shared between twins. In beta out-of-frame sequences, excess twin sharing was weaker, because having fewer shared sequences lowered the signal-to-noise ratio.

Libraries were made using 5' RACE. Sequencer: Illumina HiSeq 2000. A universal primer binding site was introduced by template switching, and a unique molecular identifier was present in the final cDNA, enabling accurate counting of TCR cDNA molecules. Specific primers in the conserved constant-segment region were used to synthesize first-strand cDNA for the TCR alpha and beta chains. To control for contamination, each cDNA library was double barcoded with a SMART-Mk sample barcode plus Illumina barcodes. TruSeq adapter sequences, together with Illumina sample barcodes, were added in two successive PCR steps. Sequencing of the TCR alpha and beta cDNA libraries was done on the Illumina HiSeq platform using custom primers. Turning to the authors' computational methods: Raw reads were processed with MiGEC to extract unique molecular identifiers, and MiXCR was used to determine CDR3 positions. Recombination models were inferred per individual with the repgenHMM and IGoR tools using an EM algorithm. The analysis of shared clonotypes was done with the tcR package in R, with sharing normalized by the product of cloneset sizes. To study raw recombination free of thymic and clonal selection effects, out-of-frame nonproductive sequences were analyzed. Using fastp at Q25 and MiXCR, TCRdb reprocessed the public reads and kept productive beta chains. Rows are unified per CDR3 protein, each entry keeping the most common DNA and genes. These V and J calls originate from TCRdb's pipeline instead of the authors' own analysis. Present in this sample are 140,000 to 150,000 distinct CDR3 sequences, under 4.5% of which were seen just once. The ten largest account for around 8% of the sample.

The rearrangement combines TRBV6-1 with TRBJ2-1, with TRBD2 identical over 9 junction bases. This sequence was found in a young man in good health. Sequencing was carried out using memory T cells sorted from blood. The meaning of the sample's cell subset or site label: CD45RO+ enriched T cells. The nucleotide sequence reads TGTGCCAGCAGGGAATCGCTAGCGGGGCAATACAATGAGCAGTTCTTC. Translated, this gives CASRESLAGQYNEQFF.